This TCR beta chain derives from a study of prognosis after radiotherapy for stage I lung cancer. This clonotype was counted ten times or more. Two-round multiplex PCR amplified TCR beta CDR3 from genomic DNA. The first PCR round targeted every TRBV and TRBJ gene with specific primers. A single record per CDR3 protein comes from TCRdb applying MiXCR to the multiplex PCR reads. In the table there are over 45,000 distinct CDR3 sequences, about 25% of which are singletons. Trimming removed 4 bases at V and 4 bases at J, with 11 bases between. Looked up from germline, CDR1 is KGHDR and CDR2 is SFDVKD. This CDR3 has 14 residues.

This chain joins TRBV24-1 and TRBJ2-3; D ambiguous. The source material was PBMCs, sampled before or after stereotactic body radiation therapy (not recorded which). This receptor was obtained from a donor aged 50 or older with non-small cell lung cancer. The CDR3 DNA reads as TGTGCCACCAGTGACCCCCCGACTGCAGATACGCAGTATTTT. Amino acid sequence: CATSDPPTADTQYF.